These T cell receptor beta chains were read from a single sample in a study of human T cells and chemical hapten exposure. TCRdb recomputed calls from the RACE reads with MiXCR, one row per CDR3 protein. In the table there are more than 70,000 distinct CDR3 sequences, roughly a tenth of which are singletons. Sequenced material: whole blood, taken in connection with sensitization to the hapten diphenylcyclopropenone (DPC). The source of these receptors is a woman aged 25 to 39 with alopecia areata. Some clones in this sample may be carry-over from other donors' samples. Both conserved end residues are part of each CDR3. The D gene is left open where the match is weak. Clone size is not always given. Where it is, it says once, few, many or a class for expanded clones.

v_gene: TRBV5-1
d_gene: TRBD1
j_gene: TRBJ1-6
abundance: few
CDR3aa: CASSLGQGARNSPLHF
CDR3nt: TGCGCCAGCAGCTTGGGGCAGGGGGCGCGTAATTCACCCCTCCACTTT

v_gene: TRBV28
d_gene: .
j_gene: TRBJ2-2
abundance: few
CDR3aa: CASSLPGPRITGELFF
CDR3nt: TGTGCCAGCAGTTTACCGGGACCGAGAATCACCGGGGAGCTGTTTTTT

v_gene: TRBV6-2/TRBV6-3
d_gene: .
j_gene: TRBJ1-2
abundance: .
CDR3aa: CASRNTGMTNYGYTF
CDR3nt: TGTGCCAGCCGTAATACAGGAATGACTAACTATGGCTACACCTTC

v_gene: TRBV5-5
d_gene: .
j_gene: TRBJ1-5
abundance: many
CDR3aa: CASSLSGRSNQPQHF
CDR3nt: TGTGCCAGCAGCTTGTCGGGGAGGAGCAATCAGCCCCAGCATTTT

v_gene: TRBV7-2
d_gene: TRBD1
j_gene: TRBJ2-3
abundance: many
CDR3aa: CASSPRTGLSDTQYF
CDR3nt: TGTGCCAGCAGCCCAAGGACAGGGTTATCCGATACGCAGTATTTT

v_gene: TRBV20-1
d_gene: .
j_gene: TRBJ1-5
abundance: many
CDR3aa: CSARVRREDIAYSNQPQHF
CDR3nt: TGCAGTGCTAGAGTAAGGAGGGAAGATATCGCCTATAGCAATCAGCCCCAGCATTTT

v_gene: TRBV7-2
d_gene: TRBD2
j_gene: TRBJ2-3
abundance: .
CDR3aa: CASGRKGLAPADTQYF
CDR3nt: TGTGCCAGCGGCCGGAAGGGACTAGCCCCCGCGGATACGCAGTATTTT

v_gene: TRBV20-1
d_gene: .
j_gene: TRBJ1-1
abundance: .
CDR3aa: CSAREDIGPYTEAFF
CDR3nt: TGCAGTGCTAGAGAGGACATTGGACCCTACACTGAAGCTTTCTTT

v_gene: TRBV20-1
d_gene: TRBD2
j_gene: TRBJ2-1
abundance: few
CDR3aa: CSARFSREGLSLYSYNEQFF
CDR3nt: TGCAGTGCTAGGTTTTCGCGGGAGGGCCTATCCCTTTATTCCTACAATGAGCAGTTCTTC

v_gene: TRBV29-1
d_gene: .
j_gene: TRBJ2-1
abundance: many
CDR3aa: CSVTVRVSYNEQFF
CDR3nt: TGCAGCGTAACCGTGAGGGTCTCCTACAATGAGCAGTTCTTC

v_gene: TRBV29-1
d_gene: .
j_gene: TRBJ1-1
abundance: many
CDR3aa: CSVRTDMNTEAFF
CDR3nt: TGCAGCGTTAGGACGGATATGAACACTGAAGCTTTCTTT

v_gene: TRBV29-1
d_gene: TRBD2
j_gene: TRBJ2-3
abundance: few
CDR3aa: CSPFVKRGRETDTQYF
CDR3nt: TGCAGCCCCTTCGTTAAACGCGGGAGGGAGACAGATACGCAGTATTTT

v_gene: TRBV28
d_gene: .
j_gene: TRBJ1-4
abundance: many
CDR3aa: CASMASTNEKLFF
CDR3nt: TGTGCCAGCATGGCGTCGACTAATGAAAAACTGTTTTTT

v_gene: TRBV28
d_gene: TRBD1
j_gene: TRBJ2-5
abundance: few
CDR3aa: CASSEYPGQHQETQYF
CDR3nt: TGTGCCAGCAGTGAGTACCCGGGACAGCACCAAGAGACCCAGTACTTC

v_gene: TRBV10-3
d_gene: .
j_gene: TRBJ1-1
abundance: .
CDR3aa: CATQGGDTEAFF
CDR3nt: TGTGCCACGCAAGGAGGGGACACTGAAGCTTTCTTT

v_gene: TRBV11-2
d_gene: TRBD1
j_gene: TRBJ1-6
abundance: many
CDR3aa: CASSLGWTGDSPLHF
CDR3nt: TGTGCCAGCAGCTTAGGATGGACAGGGGATTCACCCCTCCACTTT

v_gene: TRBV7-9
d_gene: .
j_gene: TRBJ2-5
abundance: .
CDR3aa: CASRSWRGETQYF
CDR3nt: TGTGCCAGCAGGTCGTGGCGGGGAGAGACCCAGTACTTC

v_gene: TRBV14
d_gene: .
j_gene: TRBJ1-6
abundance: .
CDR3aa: CASSRDTNNSPLHF
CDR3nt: TGTGCCAGCAGCCGGGACACTAACAATTCACCCCTCCACTTT

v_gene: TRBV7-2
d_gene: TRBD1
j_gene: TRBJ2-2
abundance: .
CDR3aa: CASSPTGLGTGELFF
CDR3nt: TGTGCCAGCAGCCCGACAGGGCTCGGCACCGGGGAGCTGTTTTTT

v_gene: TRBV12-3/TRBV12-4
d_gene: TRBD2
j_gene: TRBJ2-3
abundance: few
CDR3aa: CASTLGRADTQYF
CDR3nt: TGTGCCAGCACCCTGGGGAGGGCAGATACGCAGTATTTT

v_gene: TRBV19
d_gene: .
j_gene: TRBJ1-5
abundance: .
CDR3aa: CASTHTTGYSNQPQHF
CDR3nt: TGTGCCAGTACCCATACCACAGGATATAGCAATCAGCCCCAGCATTTT

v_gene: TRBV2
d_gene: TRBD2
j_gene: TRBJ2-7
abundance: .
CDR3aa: CASTSGTYEQYF
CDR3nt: TGTGCCAGCACTAGCGGAACCTACGAGCAGTACTTC

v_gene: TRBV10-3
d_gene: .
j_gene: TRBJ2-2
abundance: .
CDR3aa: CAISHENFPIGELFF
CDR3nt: TGTGCCATCAGTCATGAAAACTTCCCTATCGGGGAGCTGTTTTTT

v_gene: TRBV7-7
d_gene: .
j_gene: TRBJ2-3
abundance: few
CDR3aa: CASSLELGSDTQYF
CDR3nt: TGTGCTAGCAGCTTAGAATTGGGTTCAGATACGCAGTATTTT

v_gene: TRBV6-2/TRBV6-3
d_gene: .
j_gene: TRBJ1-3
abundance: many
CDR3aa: CASSYSPGHLGNTIYF
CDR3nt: TGTGCCAGCAGTTACTCTCCGGGACACCTCGGAAACACCATATATTTT

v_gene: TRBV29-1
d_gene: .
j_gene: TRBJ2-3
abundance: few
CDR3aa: CSVDVNTDTQYF
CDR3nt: TGCAGCGTTGATGTGAACACAGATACGCAGTATTTT

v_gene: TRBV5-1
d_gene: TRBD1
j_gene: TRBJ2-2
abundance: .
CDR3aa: CASRAETGPGELFF
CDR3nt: TGCGCCAGCAGGGCTGAGACAGGGCCCGGGGAGCTGTTTTTT

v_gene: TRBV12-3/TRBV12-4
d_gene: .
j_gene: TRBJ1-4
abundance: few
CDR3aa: CASSTNAATNEKLFF
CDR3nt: TGTGCCAGCAGCACGAACGCAGCAACTAATGAAAAACTGTTTTTT

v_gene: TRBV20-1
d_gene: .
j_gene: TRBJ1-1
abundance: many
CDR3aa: CSARDPRDTRNTEAFF
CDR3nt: TGCAGTGCTAGAGATCCCCGGGACACCAGAAACACTGAAGCTTTCTTT